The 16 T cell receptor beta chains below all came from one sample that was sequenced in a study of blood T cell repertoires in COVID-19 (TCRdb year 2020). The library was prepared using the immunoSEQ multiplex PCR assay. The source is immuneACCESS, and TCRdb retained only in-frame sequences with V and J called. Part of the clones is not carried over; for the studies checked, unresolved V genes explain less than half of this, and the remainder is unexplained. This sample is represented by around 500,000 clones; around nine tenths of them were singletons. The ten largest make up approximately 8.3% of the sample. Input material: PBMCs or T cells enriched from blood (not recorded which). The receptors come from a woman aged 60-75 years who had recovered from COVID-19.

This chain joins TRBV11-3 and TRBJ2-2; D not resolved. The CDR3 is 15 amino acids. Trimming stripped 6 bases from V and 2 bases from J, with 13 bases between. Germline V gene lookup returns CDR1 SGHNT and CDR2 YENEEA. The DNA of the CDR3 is TGTGCCAGCAGTCCCCTCCTAGGAAACACCGGGGAGCTGTTTTTT. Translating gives CASSPLLGNTGELFF.

The CDR3 DNA reads as TGTGCCAGCTTAGGACAGCAAGAGACCCAGTACTTC. Translation: CASLGQQETQYF. The chain joins TRBV2 to TRBJ2-5, with a possible D match to TRBD1 (6 bases). The CDR3 is 12 amino acids. V gave up 8 bases and J gave up 2 bases, with 9 bases separating them. The germline V gene encodes CDR1 SNHLY and CDR2 FYNNEI.

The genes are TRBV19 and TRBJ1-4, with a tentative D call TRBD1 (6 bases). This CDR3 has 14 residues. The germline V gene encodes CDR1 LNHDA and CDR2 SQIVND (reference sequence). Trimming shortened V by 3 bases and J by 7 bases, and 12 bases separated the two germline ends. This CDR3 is CASSIPGHREKLFF. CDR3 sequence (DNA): TGTGCCAGTAGTATCCCGGGACACCGTGAAAAACTGTTTTTT. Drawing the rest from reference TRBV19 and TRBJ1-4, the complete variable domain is DGGITQSPKYLFRKEGQNVTLSCEQNLNHDAMYWYRQDPGQGLRLIYYSQIVNDFQKGDIAEGYSVSREKKESFPLTVTSAQKNPTAFYLCASSIPGHREKLFFGSGTQLSVL.

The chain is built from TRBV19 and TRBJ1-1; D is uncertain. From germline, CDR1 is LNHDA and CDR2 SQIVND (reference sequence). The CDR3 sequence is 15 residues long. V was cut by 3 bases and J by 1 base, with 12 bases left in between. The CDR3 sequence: CASSISSGGNTEAFF. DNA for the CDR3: TGTGCCAGTAGTATTTCCAGCGGCGGGAACACTGAAGCTTTCTTT.

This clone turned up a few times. CDR3: CASSRGINQPQHF. The CDR3 nucleotides read TGTGCCAGTAGTCGGGGTATCAATCAGCCCCAGCATTTT. This chain links TRBV19 with TRBJ1-5; D is unclear. V lost 5 bases and J lost 3, with 8 bases in between. There are 13 residues in the CDR3. Germline lookup yields CDR1 LNHDA and CDR2 SQIVND (reference sequence).

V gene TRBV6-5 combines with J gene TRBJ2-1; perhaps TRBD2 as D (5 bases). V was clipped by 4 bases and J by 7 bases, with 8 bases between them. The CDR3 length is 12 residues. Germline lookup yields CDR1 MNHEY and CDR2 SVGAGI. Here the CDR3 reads CASSWTGNEQFF. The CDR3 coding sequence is TGTGCCAGCAGTTGGACGGGGAATGAGCAGTTCTTC.

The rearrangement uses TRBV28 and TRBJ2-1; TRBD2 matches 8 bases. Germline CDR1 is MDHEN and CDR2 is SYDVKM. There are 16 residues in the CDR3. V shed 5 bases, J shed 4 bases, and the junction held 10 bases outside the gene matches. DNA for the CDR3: TGTGCCAGCAGTCGAAACAGCGGGGGCTCATACAATGAGCAGTTCTTC. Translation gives CASSRNSGGSYNEQFF.

CDR3 sequence (DNA): TGTGCCAGCCGGGACTCCTACAATGAGCAGTTCTTC. Translating it yields CASRDSYNEQFF. The V call is TRBV19, the J call TRBJ2-1; the D gene is possibly TRBD2 (5 bases). Germline CDR1 is LNHDA and CDR2 is SQIVND (reference sequence). Trimming removed 9 bases at V and 0 bases at J, with 6 bases between. CDR3 size: 12 residues.

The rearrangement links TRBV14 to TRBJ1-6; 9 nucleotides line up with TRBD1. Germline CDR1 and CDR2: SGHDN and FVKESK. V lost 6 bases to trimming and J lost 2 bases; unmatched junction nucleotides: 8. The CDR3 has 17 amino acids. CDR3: CASSFRTGDTYNSPLHF. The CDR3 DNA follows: TGTGCCAGCAGTTTCAGGACAGGGGATACCTATAATTCACCCCTCCACTTT. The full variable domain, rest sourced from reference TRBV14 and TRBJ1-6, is EAGVTQFPSHSVIEKGQTVTLRCDPISGHDNLYWYRRVMGKEIKFLLHFVKESKQDESGMPNNRFLAERTGGTYSTLKVQPAELEDSGVYFCASSFRTGDTYNSPLHFGNGTRLTVT.

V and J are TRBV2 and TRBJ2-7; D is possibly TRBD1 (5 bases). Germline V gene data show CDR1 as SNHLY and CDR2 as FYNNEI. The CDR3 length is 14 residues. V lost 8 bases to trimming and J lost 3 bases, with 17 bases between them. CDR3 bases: TGTGCCAGCCTACCCCCGGACAACTACTACGAGCAGTACTTC. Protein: CASLPPDNYYEQYF.

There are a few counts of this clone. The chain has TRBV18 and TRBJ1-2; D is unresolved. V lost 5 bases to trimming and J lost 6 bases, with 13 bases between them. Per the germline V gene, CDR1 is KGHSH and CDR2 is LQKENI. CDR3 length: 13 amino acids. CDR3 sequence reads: CASSSEVLHGYTF. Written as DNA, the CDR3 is TGTGCCAGCTCATCCGAGGTGTTGCATGGCTACACCTTC.

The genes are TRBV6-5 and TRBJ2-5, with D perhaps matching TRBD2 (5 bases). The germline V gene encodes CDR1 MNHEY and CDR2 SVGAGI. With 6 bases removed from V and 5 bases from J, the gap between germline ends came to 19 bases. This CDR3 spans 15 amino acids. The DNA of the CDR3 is TGTGCCAGCAGAAGGATGCTAGCTAGCCGGGAGACCCAGTACTTC. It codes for CASRRMLASRETQYF.

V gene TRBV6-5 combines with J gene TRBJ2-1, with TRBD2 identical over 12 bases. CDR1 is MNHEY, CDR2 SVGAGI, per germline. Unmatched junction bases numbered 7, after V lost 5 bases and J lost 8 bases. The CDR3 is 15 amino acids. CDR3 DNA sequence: TGTGCCAGCAGTCCCATGAGGACTAGCGGGGATGAGCAGTTCTTC. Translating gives CASSPMRTSGDEQFF.

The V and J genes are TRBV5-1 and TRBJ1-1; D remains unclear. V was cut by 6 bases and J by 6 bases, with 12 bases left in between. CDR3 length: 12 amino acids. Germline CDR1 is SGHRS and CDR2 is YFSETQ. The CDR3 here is CASNKGGPEAFF. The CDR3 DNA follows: TGCGCCAGCAACAAGGGAGGGCCTGAAGCTTTCTTT.

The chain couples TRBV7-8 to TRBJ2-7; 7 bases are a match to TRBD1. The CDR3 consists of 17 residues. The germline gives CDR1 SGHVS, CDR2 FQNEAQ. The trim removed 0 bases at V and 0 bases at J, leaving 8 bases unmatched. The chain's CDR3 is CASSLAGTARSSYEQYF. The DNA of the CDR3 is TGTGCCAGCAGCTTAGCGGGGACAGCCAGGAGCTCCTACGAGCAGTACTTC.

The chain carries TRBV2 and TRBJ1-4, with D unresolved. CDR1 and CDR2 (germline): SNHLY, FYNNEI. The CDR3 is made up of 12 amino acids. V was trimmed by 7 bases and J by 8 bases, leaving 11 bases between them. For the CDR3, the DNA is TGTGCCAGCAACGCACAATCGGAAAAACTGTTTTTT. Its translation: CASNAQSEKLFF.